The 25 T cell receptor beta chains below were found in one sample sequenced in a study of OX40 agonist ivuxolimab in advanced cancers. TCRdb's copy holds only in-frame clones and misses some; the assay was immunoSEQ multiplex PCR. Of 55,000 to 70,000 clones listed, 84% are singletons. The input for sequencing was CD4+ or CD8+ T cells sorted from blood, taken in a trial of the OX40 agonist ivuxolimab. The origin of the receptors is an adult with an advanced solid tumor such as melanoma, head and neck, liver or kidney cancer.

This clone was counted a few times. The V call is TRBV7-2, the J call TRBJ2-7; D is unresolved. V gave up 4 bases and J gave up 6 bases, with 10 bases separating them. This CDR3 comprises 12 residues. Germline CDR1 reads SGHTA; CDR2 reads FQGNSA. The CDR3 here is CASSSRLGEQYF. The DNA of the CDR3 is TGTGCCAGCAGCTCCCGACTCGGCGAGCAGTACTTC.

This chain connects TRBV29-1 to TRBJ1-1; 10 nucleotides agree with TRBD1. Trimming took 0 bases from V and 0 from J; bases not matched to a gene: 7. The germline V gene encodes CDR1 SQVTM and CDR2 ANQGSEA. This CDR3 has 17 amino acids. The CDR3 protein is CSVEDQGTGVMNTEAFF. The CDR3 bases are TGCAGCGTTGAAGATCAGGGGACAGGGGTAATGAACACTGAAGCTTTCTTT.

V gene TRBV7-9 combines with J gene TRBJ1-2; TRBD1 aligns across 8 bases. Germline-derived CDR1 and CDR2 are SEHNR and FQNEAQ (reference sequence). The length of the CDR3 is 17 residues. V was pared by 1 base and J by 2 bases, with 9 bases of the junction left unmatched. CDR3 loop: CASSLVTPRQGNYGYTF. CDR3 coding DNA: TGTGCCAGCAGCTTAGTTACCCCCCGACAGGGGAACTATGGCTACACCTTC.

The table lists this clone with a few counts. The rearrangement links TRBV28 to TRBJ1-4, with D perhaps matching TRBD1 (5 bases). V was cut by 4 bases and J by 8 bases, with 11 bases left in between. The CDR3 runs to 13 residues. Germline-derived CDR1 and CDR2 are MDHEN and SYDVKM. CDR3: CASSWGVKEKLFF. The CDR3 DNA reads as TGTGCCAGCAGTTGGGGGGTAAAAGAAAAACTGTTTTTT.

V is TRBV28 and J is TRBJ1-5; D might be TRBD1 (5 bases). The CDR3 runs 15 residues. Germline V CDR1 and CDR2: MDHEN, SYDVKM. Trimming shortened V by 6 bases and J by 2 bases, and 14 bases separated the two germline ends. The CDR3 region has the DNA TGTGCCAGCAGCTCCCTGGGGGAGGGCAATCAGCCCCAGCATTTT. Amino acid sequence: CASSSLGEGNQPQHF.

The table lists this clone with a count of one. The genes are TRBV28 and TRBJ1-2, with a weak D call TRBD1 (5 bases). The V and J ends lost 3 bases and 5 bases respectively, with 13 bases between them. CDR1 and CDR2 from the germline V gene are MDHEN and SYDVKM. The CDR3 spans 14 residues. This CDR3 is CASSLPGRGYGYTF. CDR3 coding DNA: TGTGCCAGCAGTTTGCCAGGGCGCGGATATGGCTACACCTTC.

CDR3 nucleotide sequence: TGCGCCAGCAGCTTCCGGGACTCAAAAGAGACCCAGTACTTC. Its protein is CASSFRDSKETQYF. The genes are TRBV4-1 and TRBJ2-5, with D possibly TRBD2 on 6 matching bases. This CDR3 has 14 amino acids. CDR1 and CDR2 (germline): MGHRA, YSYEKL. Trimming stripped 5 bases from V and 3 bases from J, with 13 bases between.

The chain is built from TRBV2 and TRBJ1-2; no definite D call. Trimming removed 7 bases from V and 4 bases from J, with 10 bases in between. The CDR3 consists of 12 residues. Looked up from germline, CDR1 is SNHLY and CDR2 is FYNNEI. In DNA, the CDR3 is TGTGCCAGCACTGGCAATTTCTATGGCTACACCTTC. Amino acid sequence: CASTGNFYGYTF.

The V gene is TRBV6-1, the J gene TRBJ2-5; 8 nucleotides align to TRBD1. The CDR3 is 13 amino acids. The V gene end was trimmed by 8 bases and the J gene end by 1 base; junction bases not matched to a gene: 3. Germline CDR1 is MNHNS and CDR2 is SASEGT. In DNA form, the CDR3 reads TGTGCCAGCGGGACAGGCTCCCAAGAGACCCAGTACTTC. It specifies CASGTGSQETQYF.

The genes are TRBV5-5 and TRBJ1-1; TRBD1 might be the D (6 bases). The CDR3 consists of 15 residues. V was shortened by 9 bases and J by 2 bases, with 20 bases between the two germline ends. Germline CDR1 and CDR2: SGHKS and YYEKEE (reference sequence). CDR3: CATDKVLQGNTEAFF. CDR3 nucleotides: TGTGCCACCGACAAAGTCCTACAGGGAAACACTGAAGCTTTCTTT.

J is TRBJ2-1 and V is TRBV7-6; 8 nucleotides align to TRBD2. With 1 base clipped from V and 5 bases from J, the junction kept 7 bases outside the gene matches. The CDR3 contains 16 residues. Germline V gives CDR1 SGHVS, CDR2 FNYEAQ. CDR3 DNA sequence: TGTGCCAGCAGCTTAGATCCGGGAGGGACCCACAATGAGCAGTTCTTC. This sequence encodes CASSLDPGGTHNEQFF.

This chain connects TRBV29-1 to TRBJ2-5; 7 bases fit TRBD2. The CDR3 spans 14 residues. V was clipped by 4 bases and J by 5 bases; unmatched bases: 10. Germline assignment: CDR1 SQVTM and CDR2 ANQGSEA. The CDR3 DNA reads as TGCAGCGTTGCGGGGGGTGGGGCTGTTGAGACCCAGTACTTC. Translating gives CSVAGGGAVETQYF.

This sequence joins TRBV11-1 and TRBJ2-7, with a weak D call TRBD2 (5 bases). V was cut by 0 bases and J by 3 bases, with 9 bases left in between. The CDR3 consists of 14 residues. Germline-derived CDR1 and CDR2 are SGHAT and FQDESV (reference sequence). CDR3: CASSLAPGYYEQYF. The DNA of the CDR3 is TGTGCCAGCAGCTTAGCGCCGGGGTACTACGAGCAGTACTTC.

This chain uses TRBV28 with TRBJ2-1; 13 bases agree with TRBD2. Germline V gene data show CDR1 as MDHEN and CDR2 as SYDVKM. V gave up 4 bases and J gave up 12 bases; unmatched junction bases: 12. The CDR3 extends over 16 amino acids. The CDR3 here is CASSSPTSGRALVQFF. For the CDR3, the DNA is TGTGCCAGCAGTTCCCCAACTAGCGGGAGGGCCCTAGTGCAGTTCTTC. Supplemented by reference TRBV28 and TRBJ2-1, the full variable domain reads DVKVTQSSRYLVKRTGEKVFLECVQDMDHENMFWYRQDPGLGLRLIYFSYDVKMKEKGDIPEGYSVSREKKERFSLILESASTNQTSMYLCASSSPTSGRALVQFFGPGTRLTVL.

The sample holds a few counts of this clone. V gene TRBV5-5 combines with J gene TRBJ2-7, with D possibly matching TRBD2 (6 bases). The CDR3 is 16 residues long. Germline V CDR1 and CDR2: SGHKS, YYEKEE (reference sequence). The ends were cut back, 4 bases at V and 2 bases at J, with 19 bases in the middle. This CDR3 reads CASSARQAGTTYEQYF. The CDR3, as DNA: TGTGCCAGCAGCGCCCGCCAGGCGGGGACGACCTACGAGCAGTACTTC. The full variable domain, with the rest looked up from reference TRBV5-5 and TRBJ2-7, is DAGVTQSPTHLIKTRGQQVTLRCSPISGHKSVSWYQQVLGQGPQFIFQYYEKEERGRGNFPDRFSARQFPNYSSELNVNALLLGDSALYLCASSARQAGTTYEQYFGPGTRLTVT.

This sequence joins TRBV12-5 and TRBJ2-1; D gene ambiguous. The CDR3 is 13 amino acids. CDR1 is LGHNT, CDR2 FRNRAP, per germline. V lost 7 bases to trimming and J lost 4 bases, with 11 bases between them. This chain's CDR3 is CASAPEQYNEQFF. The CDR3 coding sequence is TGTGCTAGTGCCCCGGAACAGTACAATGAGCAGTTCTTC.

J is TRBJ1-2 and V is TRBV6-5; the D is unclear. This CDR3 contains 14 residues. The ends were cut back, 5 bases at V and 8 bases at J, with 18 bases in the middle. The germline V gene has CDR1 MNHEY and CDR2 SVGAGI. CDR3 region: CASSDDTAVGGYTF. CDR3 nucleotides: TGTGCCAGCAGTGACGACACGGCGGTTGGCGGCTACACCTTC.

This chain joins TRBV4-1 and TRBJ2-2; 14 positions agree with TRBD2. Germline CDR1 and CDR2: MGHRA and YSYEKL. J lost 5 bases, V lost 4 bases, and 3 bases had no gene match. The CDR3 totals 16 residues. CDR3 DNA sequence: TGCGCCAGCAGCCCGGGACTAGCGGGGGTGACCGGGGAGCTGTTTTTT. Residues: CASSPGLAGVTGELFF.

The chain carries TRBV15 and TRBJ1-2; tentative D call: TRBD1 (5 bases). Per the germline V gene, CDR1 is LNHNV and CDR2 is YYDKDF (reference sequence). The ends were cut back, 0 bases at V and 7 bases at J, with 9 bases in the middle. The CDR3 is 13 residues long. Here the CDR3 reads CATSREWQGGYTF. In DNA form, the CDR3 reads TGTGCCACCAGCAGAGAATGGCAGGGTGGCTACACCTTC.

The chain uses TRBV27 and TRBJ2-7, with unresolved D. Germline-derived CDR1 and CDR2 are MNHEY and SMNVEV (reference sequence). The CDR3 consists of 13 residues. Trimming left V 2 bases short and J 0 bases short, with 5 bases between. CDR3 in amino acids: CASSLKGSYEQYF. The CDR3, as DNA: TGTGCCAGCAGTTTAAAGGGCTCCTACGAGCAGTACTTC.

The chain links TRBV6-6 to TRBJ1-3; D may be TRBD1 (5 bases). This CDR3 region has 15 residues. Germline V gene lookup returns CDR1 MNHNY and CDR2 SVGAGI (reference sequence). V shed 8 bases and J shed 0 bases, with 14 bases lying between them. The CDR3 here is CASGRDGDSGNTIYF. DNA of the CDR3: TGTGCCAGCGGCCGGGACGGGGACTCTGGAAACACCATATATTTT.

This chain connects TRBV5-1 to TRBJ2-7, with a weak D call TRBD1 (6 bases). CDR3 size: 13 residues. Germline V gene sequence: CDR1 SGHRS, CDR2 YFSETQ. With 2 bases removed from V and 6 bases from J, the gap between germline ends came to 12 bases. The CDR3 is CASSFNRAGEQYF. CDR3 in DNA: TGCGCCAGCAGCTTTAACAGGGCGGGCGAGCAGTACTTC.

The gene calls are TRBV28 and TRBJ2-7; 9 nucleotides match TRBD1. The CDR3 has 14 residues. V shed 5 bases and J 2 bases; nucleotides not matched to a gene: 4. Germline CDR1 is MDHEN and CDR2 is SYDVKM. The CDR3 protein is CASSGQGPTYEQYF. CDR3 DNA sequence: TGTGCCAGCAGTGGACAGGGGCCTACCTACGAGCAGTACTTC.

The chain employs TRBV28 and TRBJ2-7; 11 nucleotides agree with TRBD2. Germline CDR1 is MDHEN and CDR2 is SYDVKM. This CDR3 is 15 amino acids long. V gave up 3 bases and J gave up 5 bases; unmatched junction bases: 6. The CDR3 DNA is TGTGCCAGCAGTTTTTTAGCGGGAGGGCTCCACGAGCAGTACTTC. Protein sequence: CASSFLAGGLHEQYF. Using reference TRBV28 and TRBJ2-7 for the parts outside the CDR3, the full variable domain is DVKVTQSSRYLVKRTGEKVFLECVQDMDHENMFWYRQDPGLGLRLIYFSYDVKMKEKGDIPEGYSVSREKKERFSLILESASTNQTSMYLCASSFLAGGLHEQYFGPGTRLTVT.

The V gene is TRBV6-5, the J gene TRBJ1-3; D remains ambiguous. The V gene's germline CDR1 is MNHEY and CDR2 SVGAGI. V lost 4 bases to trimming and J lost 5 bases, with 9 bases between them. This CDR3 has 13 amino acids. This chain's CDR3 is CASSLNERNTIYF. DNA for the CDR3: TGTGCCAGCAGTTTGAACGAGCGAAACACCATATATTTT.